The 11 T cell receptor beta chains listed next were all sequenced from one sample in a study of T-cell memory formation after mild COVID-19. TCRdb reprocessed the 5' RACE reads via MiXCR and lists one record per CDR3 protein. The data contain hundreds of thousands of distinct CDR3 sequences, 15% to 20% of them singletons. The sequencing sample was made of PBMCs or a T cell subset sorted from them (not recorded which). These receptors were obtained from a man between 18 and 35 years old who had mild COVID-19 (a few samples of this study predate the infection). Cell type and time point are not known.

This rearrangement joins TRBV18 to TRBJ2-1; TRBD1 aligns across 8 bases. Germline V gives CDR1 KGHSH, CDR2 LQKENI. Trimming at V came to 2 bases and at J to 5 bases, leaving 17 bases not matched to a gene. The CDR3 contains 19 residues. In DNA form, the CDR3 reads TGTGCCAGCTCACCAACCCTCCAGGGGGCGGGCCCAGGGAACAATGAGCAGTTCTTC. Translated, it gives CASSPTLQGAGPGNNEQFF.

The CDR3 DNA is TGCAGTGCTAGAGGCCCTAGGAACACTGAAGCTTTCTTT. Encoded protein: CSARGPRNTEAFF. The chain combines TRBV20-1 with TRBJ1-1; D unclear. Germline assignment: CDR1 DFQATT and CDR2 SNEGSKA (reference sequence). V lost 1 base to trimming and J lost 1 base, with 7 bases between them. The CDR3 totals 13 residues.

This clonotype was counted a few times. This chain links TRBV6-6 with TRBJ2-4; 8 bases fit TRBD1. CDR3 size: 17 residues. The V and J ends lost 2 bases and 5 bases, in that order; junction bases with no gene match: 11. CDR1 is MNHNY and CDR2 is SVGAGI in the germline V gene (reference sequence). The CDR3 loop reads CASSYRRQGRLENIQYF. CDR3 sequence (DNA): TGTGCCAGCAGTTACCGGCGACAGGGGCGGTTGGAAAACATTCAGTACTTC.

The rearrangement joins TRBV5-1 to TRBJ2-3; 8 bases align to TRBD1. The trim removed 5 bases at V and 1 base at J, leaving 3 bases unmatched. The CDR3 has 14 residues. Germline V gene lookup returns CDR1 SGHRS and CDR2 YFSETQ. The CDR3 sequence: CASRSTGGTDTQYF. The DNA of the CDR3 is TGCGCCAGCAGGTCGACAGGGGGCACAGATACGCAGTATTTT.

The V call is TRBV18, the J call TRBJ2-3, with 10 bases lining up with TRBD1. Germline CDR1 KGHSH, CDR2 LQKENI. The CDR3 covers 15 residues. The J segment lost 6 bases and the V segment lost 4 bases, leaving 7 bases of the junction unmatched. CDR3 nucleotide sequence: TGTGCCAGCTCACGTTCGACAGGGGGCGCGGATACGCAGTATTTT. Encoded protein: CASSRSTGGADTQYF.

In this sample, this clonotype turned up a few times. CDR3 DNA sequence: TGTGCCAGCAGCTTGGCAGCCATCTATAATTCACCCCTCCACTTT. Its protein product is CASSLAAIYNSPLHF. The chain joins TRBV5-5 to TRBJ1-6; the D is unclear. V lost 0 bases to trimming and J lost 3 bases, with 7 bases between them. Germline assignment: CDR1 SGHKS and CDR2 YYEKEE (reference sequence). The CDR3 is made up of 15 amino acids. The full variable domain, completed using reference TRBV5-5 and TRBJ1-6, is DAGVTQSPTHLIKTRGQQVTLRCSPISGHKSVSWYQQVLGQGPQFIFQYYEKEERGRGNFPDRFSARQFPNYSSELNVNALLLGDSALYLCASSLAAIYNSPLHFGNGTRLTVT.

This clonotype was seen just once. V usage is TRBV5-1 and J usage is TRBJ1-6, with D possibly TRBD1 on 5 matching bases. The CDR3 has 14 amino acids. Germline V gene lookup returns CDR1 SGHRS and CDR2 YFSETQ. The germline V and J ends were trimmed by 4 bases and 5 bases, with 10 bases remaining between them. Written as DNA, the CDR3 is TGCGCCAGCAGCGTGCCGGGGCATAATTCACCCCTCCACTTT. It encodes CASSVPGHNSPLHF.

This chain joins TRBV7-6 and TRBJ2-7, with 8 bases identical to TRBD1. The V and J ends lost 3 bases and 6 bases, in that order; junction bases with no gene match: 7. This CDR3 contains 14 residues. The germline CDR1 and CDR2 sequences are SGHVS and FNYEAQ. CDR3 sequence (DNA): TGTGCCAGCAGCTTCCAAGGACAGGGATCCGAGCAGTACTTC. Its protein is CASSFQGQGSEQYF.

This clonotype was observed a few times. Here the CDR3 DNA reads TGTGCCAGCAGCTTAGGAACAGGGATGGGCTACACCTTC. Its translation: CASSLGTGMGYTF. The rearrangement joins TRBV7-9 to TRBJ1-2, with a weak D call TRBD1 (6 bases). CDR3 length: 13 amino acids. Trimming took 1 base from V and 8 from J, leaving 11 bases between them. CDR1 and CDR2 (germline): SEHNR, FQNEAQ (reference sequence).

This clonotype was recorded at least ten times. The genes are TRBV5-4 and TRBJ2-6; D remains ambiguous. Trimming removed 4 bases from V and 4 bases from J, with 9 bases in between. The germline CDR1 and CDR2 sequences are SGHNT and YYREEE (reference sequence). This CDR3 is 14 amino acids long. The CDR3 protein is CASSAGPGANVLTF. DNA of the CDR3: TGTGCCAGCAGCGCCGGTCCCGGGGCCAACGTCCTGACTTTC.

The table lists this clonotype with a few counts. This rearrangement joins TRBV6-6 to TRBJ2-1, with 8 nucleotides matching TRBD1. V was clipped by 2 bases and J by 1 base; unmatched bases: 4. Germline CDR1 MNHNY, CDR2 SVGAGI (reference sequence). This CDR3 has 16 residues. The DNA of the CDR3 is TGTGCCAGCAGTTACCCGAGACAGGGGTCCTACAATGAGCAGTTCTTC. It encodes CASSYPRQGSYNEQFF.